One sample yielded the 28 T cell receptor beta chains listed below, sequenced in a study of cytomegalovirus exposure and HLA in healthy donors. Vbeta (60) and Jbeta (13) primers were used in the PCR. Measured with immunoSEQ multiplex PCR; TCRdb has only the in-frame clones, and not every one. The data hold approximately 160,000 clones, with 64% observed a single time. Sample: PBMCs. The receptors come from a woman aged 25 to 39 in good health and CMV-seropositive.

The chain uses TRBV11-2 and TRBJ1-3, with 8 bases matching TRBD1. The CDR3 is made up of 17 amino acids. The V and J ends lost 1 base and 2 bases, in that order; junction bases with no gene match: 7. In germline, CDR1 is SGHAT, CDR2 FQNNGV. CDR3 in DNA: TGTGCCAGCAGCTTAGCCAGGGGGCTATTGACTGGAAACACCATATATTTT. Translated: CASSLARGLLTGNTIYF.

This clone was detected a few times. Written as DNA, the CDR3 is TGTGCCAGCAGCTTAGAGGGGAGGGGCTACACCTTC. It is translated as CASSLEGRGYTF. The chain employs TRBV11-2 and TRBJ1-2; no clear D. V was trimmed by 0 bases and J by 8 bases, leaving 7 bases between them. This CDR3 contains 12 residues. CDR1 is SGHAT and CDR2 is FQNNGV in the germline V gene. The entire variable domain, with the rest obtained from reference TRBV11-2 and TRBJ1-2, is as follows: EAGVAQSPRYKIIEKRQSVAFWCNPISGHATLYWYQQILGQGPKLLIQFQNNGVVDDSQLPKDRFSAERLKGVDSTLKIQPAKLEDSAVYLCASSLEGRGYTFGSGTRLTVV.

This rearrangement joins TRBV5-1 to TRBJ2-5; 7 positions match TRBD1. CDR3 length: 16 residues. From germline, CDR1 is SGHRS and CDR2 YFSETQ. The V gene end was trimmed by 4 bases and the J gene end by 4 bases; junction bases not matched to a gene: 13. The CDR3 region is CASSPGTATGLETQYF. CDR3 DNA: TGCGCCAGCAGCCCCGGGACAGCCACAGGATTAGAGACCCAGTACTTC. The entire variable domain, with the rest obtained from reference TRBV5-1 and TRBJ2-5, is as follows: KAGVTQTPRYLIKTRGQQVTLSCSPISGHRSVSWYQQTPGQGLQFLFEYFSETQRNKGNFPGRFSGRQFSNSRSEMNVSTLELGDSALYLCASSPGTATGLETQYFGPGTRLLVL.

The gene calls are TRBV7-3 and TRBJ2-6; D uncertain. This CDR3 is 15 amino acids long. The V and J ends lost 5 bases and 0 bases respectively, with 8 bases between them. CDR1 and CDR2 from the germline V gene are SGHTA and FQGTGA. The CDR3 coding sequence is TGTGCCAGCAGCATCGACACCTCTGGGGCCAACGTCCTGACTTTC. This translates into CASSIDTSGANVLTF. Looking up the rest from reference TRBV7-3 and TRBJ2-6 gives the full variable domain: GAGVSQTPSNKVTEKGKYVELRCDPISGHTALYWYRQSLGQGPEFLIYFQGTGAADDSGLPNDRFFAVRPEGSVSTLKIQRTERGDSAVYLCASSIDTSGANVLTFGAGSRLTVL.

This clone was seen a few times. This rearrangement joins TRBV2 to TRBJ2-3, with TRBD1 matching over 9 bases. Trimming removed 8 bases from V and 4 bases from J; junction bases left unmatched: 4. Germline V gene sequence: CDR1 SNHLY, CDR2 FYNNEI. CDR3 length: 13 residues. CDR3: CASRDRAADTQYF. CDR3 nucleotide sequence: TGTGCCAGCCGGGACAGGGCTGCAGATACGCAGTATTTT.

This chain uses TRBV29-1 with TRBJ1-2, with 7 bases fitting TRBD1. Germline loops: CDR1 SQVTM, CDR2 ANQGSEA. The V and J ends lost 4 bases and 2 bases, in that order; junction bases with no gene match: 4. There are 13 residues in the CDR3. The DNA of the CDR3 is TGCAGCGTTGCCAGACAGGGAAACTATGGCTACACCTTC. Encoded protein: CSVARQGNYGYTF.

The rearrangement joins TRBV30 to TRBJ2-6, with a tentative D call TRBD1 (6 bases). Trimming took 7 bases from V and 6 from J, leaving 13 bases between them. The CDR3 contains 13 residues. Germline V lookup: CDR1 GTSNPN, CDR2 SVGIG (reference sequence). CDR3 in DNA: TGTGCCTTCCCCCAGGGGACGGCCAACGTCCTGACTTTC. Its protein is CAFPQGTANVLTF.

V and J are TRBV19 and TRBJ1-1, with 9 nucleotides matching TRBD1. The CDR3 consists of 15 residues. Losses at the gene ends were 6 bases for V and 5 bases for J; bases not matched to a gene: 10. CDR1 is LNHDA, CDR2 SQIVND, per germline (reference sequence). CDR3: CASRIQGARITEAFF. CDR3 nucleotide sequence: TGTGCCAGTAGAATACAGGGGGCGAGAATAACTGAAGCTTTCTTT.

This sequence joins TRBV7-2 and TRBJ2-3, with 8 positions matching TRBD1. CDR3 size: 15 residues. V was pared by 1 base and J by 7 bases, with 7 bases of the junction left unmatched. Germline V gene data show CDR1 as SGHTA and CDR2 as FQGNSA. The CDR3 spells CASSLVGTGPNTQYF. CDR3 bases: TGTGCCAGCAGCTTAGTAGGGACAGGCCCTAATACGCAGTATTTT.

The gene calls are TRBV2 and TRBJ2-6, with TRBD2 matching 14 bases. Unmatched junction bases numbered 15, after V lost 8 bases and J lost 6 bases. Germline CDR1 reads SNHLY; CDR2 reads FYNNEI. This CDR3 region has 19 residues. In DNA, the CDR3 is TGTGCCAGCCACATAGGACTAGCGGGGGGCCTCCGGGAGGCCAACGTCCTGACTTTC. Residues: CASHIGLAGGLREANVLTF.

The J gene is TRBJ1-1, the V gene TRBV7-9, with D perhaps matching TRBD1 (6 bases). The CDR3 has 13 amino acids. V gave up 5 bases and J gave up 3 bases, with 10 bases separating them. Germline values: CDR1 SEHNR, CDR2 FQNEAQ (reference sequence). The CDR3 reads CASSLGQYTEAFF. The CDR3 region has the DNA TGTGCCAGCAGCCTTGGACAGTACACTGAAGCTTTCTTT.

The chain couples TRBV5-1 to TRBJ2-5; 7 bases match TRBD1. V shed 0 bases, J shed 5 bases, and the junction held 7 bases outside the gene matches. Germline CDR1 SGHRS, CDR2 YFSETQ. This CDR3 is built from 15 residues. The DNA of the CDR3 is TGCGCCAGCAGCTTGGGAGACAGGGCAGGGGAGACCCAGTACTTC. Protein: CASSLGDRAGETQYF.

J is TRBJ2-5 and V is TRBV5-1; 9 bases are shared with TRBD2. From germline, CDR1 is SGHRS and CDR2 YFSETQ. The V gene end was trimmed by 2 bases and the J gene end by 5 bases; junction bases not matched to a gene: 19. CDR3 length: 19 residues. The CDR3 DNA reads as TGCGCCAGCAGCTTTAGAGGAGGTAGCGGGAGAGTCCACCGGGAGACCCAGTACTTC. It translates to CASSFRGGSGRVHRETQYF.

V is TRBV18 and J is TRBJ2-2, with D perhaps TRBD1 (5 bases). V was pared by 2 bases and J by 4 bases, with 14 bases between. CDR1 KGHSH and CDR2 LQKENI come from the germline V gene. This CDR3 has 16 residues. Here the CDR3 reads CASSPLMQGPTGELFF. The CDR3 DNA sequence: TGTGCCAGCTCACCATTAATGCAGGGCCCCACCGGGGAGCTGTTTTTT.

This sequence joins TRBV30 and TRBJ2-2; possible D gene TRBD2, 6 bases. CDR1 is GTSNPN, CDR2 SVGIG, per germline (reference sequence). The length of the CDR3 is 14 residues. Trimming pared 0 bases from V and 4 bases from J, leaving 9 bases between. CDR3 protein: CAWSVAGGTGELFF. CDR3 bases: TGTGCCTGGAGTGTAGCGGGCGGCACCGGGGAGCTGTTTTTT.

The CDR3 sequence is CASSVDSGQETQYF. CDR3 nucleotide sequence: TGTGCCAGCAGCGTAGACAGTGGGCAAGAGACCCAGTACTTC. The V and J genes are TRBV9 and TRBJ2-5; D call uncertain. Trimming stripped 0 bases from V and 2 bases from J, with 8 bases between. The CDR3 has 14 amino acids. CDR1 and CDR2 (germline): SGDLS, YYNGEE.

This clone has more than one count but fewer than ten. The V call is TRBV29-1, the J call TRBJ2-1; 15 bases agree with TRBD2. Germline V gives CDR1 SQVTM, CDR2 ANQGSEA. Trimming cost V 5 bases and J 2 bases; bases outside gene matches: 7. The CDR3 has 17 amino acids. CDR3 in DNA: TGCAGCGTTCGAAGGACTAGCGGGAGGGGGCCCTACAATGAGCAGTTCTTC. Translation: CSVRRTSGRGPYNEQFF.

This clone was picked up a small number of times. This chain joins TRBV7-8 and TRBJ2-7; 7 bases align to TRBD1. The V segment lost 6 bases and the J segment 3 bases; nucleotides outside the gene matches: 8. This CDR3 has 14 residues. The germline V gene encodes CDR1 SGHVS and CDR2 FQNEAQ. The CDR3 sequence is CASSSDRANYEQYF. The CDR3, as DNA: TGTGCCAGCAGTTCCGACAGGGCAAACTACGAGCAGTACTTC.

V and J are TRBV7-9 and TRBJ2-3; D is perhaps TRBD2 (7 bases). CDR3 length: 16 amino acids. V lost 3 bases, J lost 3 bases, and 16 bases lay in between. In germline, CDR1 is SEHNR, CDR2 FQNEAQ (reference sequence). The chain's CDR3 is CASSLRGRGRTDTQYF. The CDR3, as DNA: TGTGCCAGCAGCTTGAGAGGGCGGGGGCGGACAGATACGCAGTATTTT.

In this sample, this clone turned up a few times. The chain recombines TRBV21-1 with TRBJ1-2; the table's TRBD1 call for D was not verified on the DNA. TRBV21-1 is termed a pseudogene. The CDR3 totals 16 residues. For the CDR3, the DNA is TGTGCCAGCAGCAAAGACAACAGGGGGGTTAACTATGGCTACACCTTC. Amino acid sequence: CASSKDNRGVNYGYTF.

This clone has more than one count but fewer than ten. The V and J genes are TRBV25-1 and TRBJ1-2, with TRBD1 matching 12 bases. The germline V gene encodes CDR1 MGHDK and CDR2 SYGVNS. CDR3 size: 15 residues. J lost 8 bases, V lost 4 bases, and 8 bases had no gene match. CDR3 residues: CASSGGGQGARGYTF. CDR3 sequence (DNA): TGTGCCAGCAGTGGCGGGGGACAGGGGGCGCGAGGCTACACCTTC.

CDR3 protein: CASSPQVNTEAFF. CDR3 in DNA: TGTGCCAGCAGCCCACAGGTGAACACTGAAGCTTTCTTT. The chain uses TRBV4-2 and TRBJ1-1; TRBD1 might be the D (5 bases). This CDR3 is 13 amino acids long. V was pared by 4 bases and J by 0 bases, with 6 bases between. Per the germline V gene, CDR1 is LGHNA and CDR2 is YNFKEQ.

The table lists this clone with a few counts. The rearrangement links TRBV27 to TRBJ2-7; D remains ambiguous. V was trimmed by 1 base and J by 5 bases, leaving 12 bases between them. The CDR3 is 14 amino acids. CDR1 is MNHEY, CDR2 SMNVEV, per germline (reference sequence). The DNA for the CDR3 is TGTGCCAGCAGTTTATACCCGAGCGTGAACGAGCAGTACTTC. Translated: CASSLYPSVNEQYF.

V usage is TRBV6-5 and J usage is TRBJ2-5, with 7 bases aligning to TRBD2. CDR3 size: 16 residues. J gave up 5 bases and V 1 base, and 10 bases lay outside the gene matches. CDR1 and CDR2 (germline): MNHEY, SVGAGI. The CDR3 nucleotides read TGTGCCAGCAGTTACTTGGCCCGGGGGGAGCGGGAGACCCAGTACTTC. As protein: CASSYLARGERETQYF.

This sequence joins TRBV13 and TRBJ1-5; D unclear. This CDR3 contains 16 residues. From germline, CDR1 is PRHDT and CDR2 FYEKMQ (reference sequence). Between the trimmed V and J ends, which lost 5 bases and 1 base, there was a span of 15 bases. CDR3 nucleotide sequence: TGTGCCAGCAGCCCGGGCCTCCCGGGGAGCAATCAGCCCCAGCATTTT. As protein: CASSPGLPGSNQPQHF.

The chain uses TRBV2 and TRBJ1-1, with 9 bases lining up with TRBD1. Looked up from germline, CDR1 is SNHLY and CDR2 is FYNNEI. The CDR3 is 14 residues long. The trim removed 9 bases at V and 1 base at J, leaving 6 bases unmatched. The CDR3 loop is CARDRGFANTEAFF. As DNA, the CDR3 is TGTGCCAGGGACAGGGGCTTTGCGAACACTGAAGCTTTCTTT. The whole variable domain, remainder taken from reference TRBV2 and TRBJ1-1, is EPEVTQTPSHQVTQMGQEVILRCVPISNHLYFYWYRQILGQKVEFLVSFYNNEISEKSEIFDDQFSVERPDGSNFTLKIRSTKLEDSAMYFCARDRGFANTEAFFGQGTRLTVV.

The chain is built from TRBV28 and TRBJ1-5; tentatively, D is TRBD1 (5 bases). Trimming removed 3 bases at V and 2 bases at J, with 11 bases between. Germline CDR1 reads MDHEN; CDR2 reads SYDVKM. The CDR3 covers 15 residues. The CDR3 DNA reads TGTGCCAGCAGTTTGGGGGGGTTTGGCAATCAGCCCCAGCATTTT. This sequence encodes CASSLGGFGNQPQHF. Variable domain in full (rest from reference TRBV28 and TRBJ1-5): DVKVTQSSRYLVKRTGEKVFLECVQDMDHENMFWYRQDPGLGLRLIYFSYDVKMKEKGDIPEGYSVSREKKERFSLILESASTNQTSMYLCASSLGGFGNQPQHFGDGTRLSIL.

J is TRBJ2-7 and V is TRBV29-1, with 8 bases lining up with TRBD1. The CDR3 contains 14 residues. Germline-derived CDR1 and CDR2 are SQVTM and ANQGSEA. The ends lost 1 base at V and 6 bases at J; junction bases unmatched: 8. The CDR3, as DNA: TGCAGCGTTGAAGTTCAGGGGGCGCCCCGCGAGCAGTACTTC. This sequence encodes CSVEVQGAPREQYF.